This entry lists 8 T cell receptor beta chains sequenced from one sample in a study of identical twins. TCRdb recomputed calls from the 5' RACE reads with MiXCR, one row per CDR3 protein. The sample records 1.5 million to 2 million distinct CDR3 sequences, about 31% being singletons. Material for sequencing was cord blood. The receptors here all came from a newborn girl in good health.

Comment on this clonotype: A read error may be the cause here, since a much bigger clone is one base away. The chain employs TRBV9 and TRBJ2-3; D unclear. V gave up 1 base and J gave up 0 bases, with 3 bases separating them. CDR3 length: 13 amino acids. Per the germline V gene, CDR1 is SGDLS and CDR2 is YYNGEE. The CDR3 reads CASSVWSTDTQYF. The CDR3 coding sequence is TGTGCCAGCAGCGTATGGAGCACAGATACGCAGTATTTT.

The V and J genes are TRBV5-1 and TRBJ2-1; 9 bases are a match to TRBD2. The CDR3 covers 14 residues. Germline loops: CDR1 SGHRS, CDR2 YFSETQ. Unmatched junction bases numbered 4, after V lost 3 bases and J lost 6 bases. This chain's CDR3 is CASSYTSGPNEQFF. The CDR3 coding sequence is TGCGCCAGCAGCTACACTAGCGGGCCCAATGAGCAGTTCTTC. Looking up the rest from reference TRBV5-1 and TRBJ2-1 gives the full variable domain: KAGVTQTPRYLIKTRGQQVTLSCSPISGHRSVSWYQQTPGQGLQFLFEYFSETQRNKGNFPGRFSGRQFSNSRSEMNVSTLELGDSALYLCASSYTSGPNEQFFGPGTRLTVL.

Worth noting for this clonotype: One end of the junction does not line up with germline, which may come from a read error. The chain has TRBV20-1 and TRBJ1-1; D is perhaps TRBD1 (5 bases). CDR1 and CDR2 from the germline V gene are DFQATT and SNEGSKA (reference sequence). The CDR3 is 15 residues long. CDR3 sequence (DNA): TGCAGTGCTAGTCCCAGGGTGATAATGAACATTGAAGCTTTCTTT. Translated: CSASPRVIMNIEAFF.

This clonotype has only a few counts. The chain carries TRBV7-2 and TRBJ2-3, with 7 bases that match TRBD2. Germline CDR1 and CDR2: SGHTA and FQGNSA. The CDR3 contains 17 residues. The trim removed 4 bases at V and 4 bases at J, leaving 14 bases unmatched. CDR3 DNA: TGTGCCAGCAGCTCAAGGCTAGCGGTGCTCGCCGCAGATACGCAGTATTTT. Its translation is CASSSRLAVLAADTQYF. Based on the CDR3 plus reference TRBV7-2 and TRBJ2-3, the full variable domain is GAGVSQSPSNKVTEKGKDVELRCDPISGHTALYWYRQSLGQGLEFLIYFQGNSAPDKSGLPSDRFSAERTGGSVSTLTIQRTQQEDSAVYLCASSSRLAVLAADTQYFGPGTRLTVL.

This clonotype was counted between two and nine times. V and J are TRBV5-1 and TRBJ2-7, with D perhaps TRBD1 (6 bases). The CDR3 covers 16 residues. Germline values: CDR1 SGHRS, CDR2 YFSETQ. Deletions cut 1 base from V and 0 bases from J, with 14 bases between. The CDR3 reads CASSLMTGRPSYEQYF. Here the CDR3 DNA reads TGCGCCAGCAGCTTGATGACAGGACGGCCCTCCTACGAGCAGTACTTC.

This chain connects TRBV5-1 to TRBJ1-1, with 9 nucleotides matching TRBD1. The V gene's germline CDR1 is SGHRS and CDR2 YFSETQ. The V and J ends lost 4 bases and 11 bases, in that order; junction bases with no gene match: 3. The CDR3 is made up of 11 amino acids. CDR3 amino acids: CASSPGQGAFF. The CDR3 region has the DNA TGCGCCAGCAGCCCGGGACAGGGTGCTTTCTTT.

The V and J genes are TRBV20-1 and TRBJ2-1; 13 bases map to TRBD2. The V and J ends lost 6 bases and 4 bases, in that order; junction bases with no gene match: 6. The V gene's germline CDR1 is DFQATT and CDR2 SNEGSKA (reference sequence). This CDR3 region has 15 residues. The CDR3 spells CSATGTSGEYNEQFF. CDR3 coding DNA: TGCAGTGCCACCGGGACTAGCGGGGAATACAATGAGCAGTTCTTC.

Notes on this clonotype: Compared with germline, one end of the junction differs, possibly owing to a read error. This chain uses TRBV5-1 with TRBJ2-1; 13 bases are shared with TRBD2. The CDR3 totals 17 residues. Germline-derived CDR1 and CDR2 are SGHRS and YFSETQ. Written as DNA, the CDR3 is TGCGCCAGCAGCTCGCCCACTAGCGGGGGGGTCTACTATGAGCAGTTCTTC. This sequence encodes CASSSPTSGGVYYEQFF. Filled out from reference TRBV5-1 and TRBJ2-1, the complete variable domain reads KAGVTQTPRYLIKTRGQQVTLSCSPISGHRSVSWYQQTPGQGLQFLFEYFSETQRNKGNFPGRFSGRQFSNSRSEMNVSTLELGDSALYLCASSSPTSGGVYYEQFFGPGTRLTVL.